The 26 T cell receptor beta chains in this list originate from one sample, sequenced in a study of shared clonotypes between healthy human individuals (dated by TCRdb to 2018 to 2021). Library preparation employed the immunoSEQ multiplex PCR assay. Entries here come from immuneACCESS through TCRdb and include only in-frame sequences with V and J called. Some clones fail to appear in such tables; in the studies checked, an unresolved V gene covers under half of the shortfall, and the cause of the remainder is unknown. For this sample the table gives hundreds of thousands of clones, of which roughly 83% were detected only once. About 12% of the sample lies in the top ten. Input material: PBMCs. These receptor sequences come from a woman in her thirties or forties in good health. Some clones in this sample may be carry-over from other donors' samples.

The rearrangement joins TRBV10-3 to TRBJ2-2, with 12 positions matching TRBD2. The germline gives CDR1 ENHRY, CDR2 SYGVKD. The CDR3 length is 15 residues. The J segment lost 5 bases and the V segment lost 6 bases, leaving 4 bases of the junction unmatched. CDR3 nucleotide sequence: TGTGCCATCAGCCGGGGACTAGCGGGTACCGGGGAGCTGTTTTTT. Amino acids: CAISRGLAGTGELFF.

The V gene is TRBV5-4, the J gene TRBJ2-3, with a weak D call TRBD2 (5 bases). The V and J ends lost 0 bases and 4 bases respectively, with 21 bases between them. This CDR3 comprises 18 residues. Looked up from germline, CDR1 is SGHNT and CDR2 is YYREEE (reference sequence). The CDR3, as DNA: TGTGCCAGCAGCTTGGATTTGCAGACTACACCAAACTCAGATACGCAGTATTTT. Protein: CASSLDLQTTPNSDTQYF.

This clone was observed a few times. The CDR3 loop is CSVGMAATYEQYF. The CDR3 DNA reads TGCAGCGTTGGCATGGCGGCCACTTACGAGCAGTACTTC. This chain joins TRBV29-1 and TRBJ2-5; D unresolved. Gene TRBJ2-7 matches the end of the DNA better, so the J call may be wrong. CDR3 length: 13 amino acids. The germline V gene encodes CDR1 SQVTM and CDR2 ANQGSEA.

Note on this clone: This may be a read error, as it is one base from a much larger clone. The chain is built from TRBV27 and TRBJ2-5; 11 bases line up with TRBD1. This CDR3 has 15 amino acids. The V gene's germline CDR1 is MNHEY and CDR2 SMNVEV (reference sequence). CDR3 loop: CASRRTGGAWETRYF. In DNA, the CDR3 is TGTGCCAGCAGAAGGACAGGGGGCGCCTGGGAGACCCGGTACTTC.

The chain combines TRBV6-5 with TRBJ2-1; 8 bases align to TRBD2. With 5 bases clipped from V and 6 bases from J, the junction kept 6 bases outside the gene matches. Germline-derived CDR1 and CDR2 are MNHEY and SVGAGI. This CDR3 contains 14 residues. CDR3 residues: CASSQREMGNEQFF. As DNA, the CDR3 is TGTGCCAGCAGTCAGCGGGAGATGGGCAATGAGCAGTTCTTC.

This clone occurred a few times. The V call is TRBV7-9, the J call TRBJ2-5, with D tentatively TRBD1 (6 bases). The ends were cut back, 8 bases at V and 2 bases at J, with 9 bases in the middle. The CDR3 is made up of 12 amino acids. The germline CDR1 and CDR2 sequences are SEHNR and FQNEAQ (reference sequence). CDR3 sequence: CASGTGQETQYF. The CDR3 DNA reads TGTGCCAGCGGCACAGGGCAAGAGACCCAGTACTTC.

This clone turned up a few times. The chain's CDR3 is CASTATDGGSNQPQHF. For the CDR3, the DNA is TGTGCCTCAACGGCCACGGATGGGGGGAGCAATCAGCCCCAGCATTTT. The chain employs TRBV10-3 and TRBJ1-5, with D possibly being TRBD1 (5 bases). The ends were cut back, 11 bases at V and 1 base at J, with 21 bases in the middle. The CDR3 has 16 residues. Germline V gives CDR1 ENHRY, CDR2 SYGVKD.

A note on this clone: Other DNA sequences in this specimen translate into the identical CDR3. The rearrangement joins TRBV5-1 to TRBJ2-1, with TRBD2 as a possible D gene (6 bases). Germline V gene lookup returns CDR1 SGHRS and CDR2 YFSETQ. V was pared by 4 bases and J by 4 bases, with 9 bases between. The CDR3 runs to 13 residues. DNA for the CDR3: TGCGCCAGCAGCCCGGAGGGGTACAATGAGCAGTTCTTC. Residues: CASSPEGYNEQFF.

The rearrangement uses TRBV5-1 and TRBJ2-1; D ambiguous. Germline-derived CDR1 and CDR2 are SGHRS and YFSETQ. Trimming pared 0 bases from V and 10 bases from J, leaving 14 bases between. The CDR3 extends over 14 amino acids. The CDR3 sequence: CASSLDVGTLEQFF. CDR3 bases: TGCGCCAGCAGCTTGGACGTGGGAACCTTAGAGCAGTTCTTC. Variable domain in full (rest from reference TRBV5-1 and TRBJ2-1): KAGVTQTPRYLIKTRGQQVTLSCSPISGHRSVSWYQQTPGQGLQFLFEYFSETQRNKGNFPGRFSGRQFSNSRSEMNVSTLELGDSALYLCASSLDVGTLEQFFGPGTRLTVL.

This clone was observed many times. CDR3 sequence: CASSLAGLANNEQFF. The CDR3 DNA reads as TGCGCCAGCAGCTTAGCGGGACTAGCAAACAATGAGCAGTTCTTC. The V and J genes are TRBV5-1 and TRBJ2-1; TRBD2 matches 9 bases. The ends lost 2 bases at V and 5 bases at J; junction bases unmatched: 5. This CDR3 is built from 15 residues. CDR1 and CDR2 (germline): SGHRS, YFSETQ.

Notes on this clone: Other DNA sequences of this sample code for an identical CDR3. The chain links TRBV6-6 to TRBJ1-2, with D maybe TRBD1 (6 bases). V was clipped by 2 bases and J by 4 bases, with 17 bases between them. CDR1 and CDR2 (germline): MNHNY, SVGAGI (reference sequence). This CDR3 has 16 amino acids. For the CDR3, the DNA is TGTGCCAGCAGTTACGAACCTAGGGGGGCCCCCTATGGCTACACCTTC. Residues: CASSYEPRGAPYGYTF.

The rearrangement links TRBV11-2 to TRBJ2-1, with no clear D. Looked up from germline, CDR1 is SGHAT and CDR2 is FQNNGV. CDR3 length: 14 amino acids. Trimming pared 3 bases from V and 7 bases from J, leaving 13 bases between. This CDR3 reads CASSFQPVANEQFF. The DNA for the CDR3 is TGTGCCAGCAGCTTCCAGCCCGTCGCGAATGAGCAGTTCTTC.

The chain combines TRBV29-1 with TRBJ2-7; 7 bases agree with TRBD2. V gave up 4 bases and J gave up 4 bases; unmatched junction bases: 1. Germline CDR1 SQVTM, CDR2 ANQGSEA. The CDR3 is 11 residues long. The CDR3 DNA reads as TGCAGCGTTGGGGGGGGATACGAGCAGTACTTC. Translating it yields CSVGGGYEQYF.

Here the CDR3 DNA reads TGTGCCAGCAGCAAAGCCTGGACGGTTCCTTCGTACAATGAGCAGTTCTTC. This encodes CASSKAWTVPSYNEQFF. The chain couples TRBV21-1 to TRBJ2-1. TRBV21-1 is flagged as a pseudogene. This CDR3 has 17 residues.

The genes are TRBV7-3 and TRBJ1-2; perhaps TRBD1 as D (5 bases). Per the germline V gene, CDR1 is SGHTA and CDR2 is FQGTGA. The V end was cut by 4 bases, the J end by 1 base, with 13 bases between. The CDR3 has 15 residues. The CDR3: CASSYAGTDNYGYTF. CDR3 nucleotides: TGTGCCAGCAGCTACGCCGGGACGGATAACTATGGCTACACCTTC.

This clone was seen many times. The chain employs TRBV27 and TRBJ2-4, with 7 nucleotides matching TRBD1. The CDR3 consists of 17 residues. Germline-derived CDR1 and CDR2 are MNHEY and SMNVEV (reference sequence). J was trimmed by 3 bases and V by 5 bases; bases with no gene match: 13. The CDR3 loop reads CASSPLLQGLDKNIQYF. CDR3 nucleotide sequence: TGTGCCAGCAGTCCCCTCCTACAGGGGTTGGACAAAAACATTCAGTACTTC.

J is TRBJ2-1 and V is TRBV18, with TRBD1 matching 10 bases. Per germline, CDR1 KGHSH and CDR2 LQKENI. Losses at the gene ends were 4 bases for V and 1 base for J; bases not matched to a gene: 1. This CDR3 is 15 amino acids long. CDR3 protein: CASSQGQGSYNEQFF. CDR3 nucleotides: TGTGCCAGCTCACAGGGACAGGGGTCCTACAATGAGCAGTTCTTC.

The chain has TRBV5-1 and TRBJ2-5; D unclear. Germline V gives CDR1 SGHRS, CDR2 YFSETQ. V dropped 2 bases and J dropped 5 bases, with 7 bases sitting between them. CDR3 size: 12 residues. The CDR3: CASSFPRETQYF. The CDR3 DNA is TGCGCCAGCAGCTTCCCCAGGGAGACCCAGTACTTC.

The CDR3 here is CASSIAGGRSSYNSPLHF. CDR3 DNA sequence: TGTGCCAGTAGTATAGCTGGGGGCAGGAGCTCCTATAATTCACCCCTCCACTTT. V usage is TRBV19 and J usage is TRBJ1-6; tentative D call: TRBD1 (6 bases). This CDR3 has 18 amino acids. Trimming pared 1 base from V and 0 bases from J, leaving 13 bases between. Germline lookup yields CDR1 LNHDA and CDR2 SQIVND (reference sequence). The full variable domain, completed using reference TRBV19 and TRBJ1-6, is DGGITQSPKYLFRKEGQNVTLSCEQNLNHDAMYWYRQDPGQGLRLIYYSQIVNDFQKGDIAEGYSVSREKKESFPLTVTSAQKNPTAFYLCASSIAGGRSSYNSPLHFGNGTRLTVT.

The CDR3 DNA follows: TGTGCCAGTAGTATACCTAACGACCGCGAGCAGTACTTC. It specifies CASSIPNDREQYF. The rearrangement joins TRBV19 to TRBJ2-7, with D unclear. The V end was cut by 2 bases, the J end by 6 bases, with 11 bases between. The CDR3 is 13 residues long. The V gene's germline CDR1 is LNHDA and CDR2 SQIVND (reference sequence).

In this sample, this clone turned up once. V usage is TRBV7-9 and J usage is TRBJ2-2; TRBD2 matches 10 bases. Germline V gene data show CDR1 as SEHNR and CDR2 as FQNEAQ (reference sequence). Unmatched junction bases numbered 3, after V lost 4 bases and J lost 1 base. CDR3 size: 16 residues. The CDR3 DNA follows: TGTGCCAGCAGCTCCCGGACTAGCGGGAACACCGGGGAGCTGTTTTTT. Amino acids: CASSSRTSGNTGELFF.

The chain uses TRBV28 and TRBJ2-5; no firm D call. Between the trimmed V and J ends, which lost 5 bases and 2 bases, there was a span of 9 bases. CDR3 length equals 13 residues. Per germline, CDR1 MDHEN and CDR2 SYDVKM. The CDR3 protein is CASSEYEQETQYF. Written as DNA, the CDR3 is TGTGCCAGCAGTGAATACGAACAAGAGACCCAGTACTTC. The full variable domain, its missing parts supplied by reference TRBV28 and TRBJ2-5, is DVKVTQSSRYLVKRTGEKVFLECVQDMDHENMFWYRQDPGLGLRLIYFSYDVKMKEKGDIPEGYSVSREKKERFSLILESASTNQTSMYLCASSEYEQETQYFGPGTRLLVL.

The sample holds one count of this clone. The CDR3 region has the DNA TGCAGCGTTGAGAGCACAATTTTGGAGACCCAGTACTTC. This gives the protein CSVESTILETQYF. This chain connects TRBV29-1 to TRBJ2-5, with D hard to call. The V end was cut by 3 bases, the J end by 5 bases, with 13 bases between. The CDR3 consists of 13 residues. CDR1 and CDR2 from the germline V gene are SQVTM and ANQGSEA.

V usage is TRBV5-1 and J usage is TRBJ2-7; perhaps TRBD1 as D (6 bases). The CDR3 is 14 amino acids. Germline V gene sequence: CDR1 SGHRS, CDR2 YFSETQ. The V gene lost 0 bases and the J gene lost 2 bases, with 9 bases spanning the gap. The CDR3, as DNA: TGCGCCAGCAGCTTGGACAGGGAAACCTACGAGCAGTACTTC. It codes for CASSLDRETYEQYF.

This clone showed up just a few times. V is TRBV5-1 and J is TRBJ2-2, with unresolved D. There are 15 residues in the CDR3. Germline V lookup: CDR1 SGHRS, CDR2 YFSETQ. The V and J ends lost 0 bases and 2 bases respectively, with 8 bases between them. This CDR3 is CASSLDQVNTGELFF. CDR3 coding DNA: TGCGCCAGCAGCTTGGACCAGGTCAACACCGGGGAGCTGTTTTTT.

The gene calls are TRBV28 and TRBJ2-5; no firm D call. The DNA matches TRBJ2-7 better at its end, which makes the J call doubtful. Per germline, CDR1 MDHEN and CDR2 SYDVKM. The CDR3 length is 11 residues. The CDR3 nucleotides read TGTGCCAGCAGGGGTGGATACGAGCAGTACTTC. Translation gives CASRGGYEQYF.